These 4 T cell receptor beta chains share one sample of origin, sequenced in a study of CD8 T cells in Susac syndrome. With random hexamers, 0.5 to 1 ug RNA was reverse transcribed. TCRdb reprocessed the immunoSEQ multiplex PCR reads with MiXCR, giving one entry per CDR3 protein. Of about 210,000 distinct CDR3 sequences in the sample, 95% were seen once. Source material: CD4+ T cells from PBMCs. These receptor sequences come from a human donor with multiple sclerosis.

This chain links TRBV12-3 or TRBV12-4 with TRBJ2-3; 8 nucleotides agree with TRBD2. The junction had 11 bases not matched to a gene; V was cut back by 7 bases and J by 2 bases. The CDR3 runs 16 residues. CDR3 nucleotides: TGTGCCAGCACTCCGGAAAAGCGGGAGAACACAGATACGCAGTATTTT. Protein product: CASTPEKRENTDTQYF.

The rearrangement uses TRBV12-3 or TRBV12-4 and TRBJ1-5; D possibly corresponds to TRBD1 (6 bases). CDR3 length equals 16 residues. Trimming shortened V by 0 bases and J by 5 bases, and 14 bases separated the two germline ends. As DNA, the CDR3 is TGTGCCAGCAGTTTAGCGGGGCATGGGGGCGATCAGCCCCAGCATTTT. It encodes CASSLAGHGGDQPQHF.

The chain employs TRBV24-1 and TRBJ1-5; D gene unclear. The V and J ends lost 7 bases and 7 bases respectively, with 13 bases between them. In germline, CDR1 is KGHDR, CDR2 SFDVKD. CDR3 length: 13 residues. The CDR3 DNA reads as TGTGCCACCAGCGAGGAAGGTCGACAGCCCCAGCATTTT. This gives the protein CATSEEGRQPQHF.

The chain uses TRBV28 and TRBJ1-1; possible D gene TRBD1, 5 bases. CDR1 and CDR2 from the germline V gene are MDHEN and SYDVKM. The length of the CDR3 is 16 residues. V was trimmed by 3 bases and J by 1 base, leaving 15 bases between them. The CDR3 DNA sequence: TGTGCCAGCAGTTTTTCAGGGATCCGGGGGAACACTGAAGCTTTCTTT. It is translated as CASSFSGIRGNTEAFF.